Below are 24 T cell receptor beta chains sequenced from a single sample in a study of shared clonotypes between healthy human individuals. Sequenced by immunoSEQ multiplex PCR; TCRdb stores in-frame clones only, minus some. The sample shows 850,000 to 1,100,000 clones, roughly 80% of them seen only once. Sequenced sample: memory CD4+ T cells from PBMCs. As for subset: CD45RA-negative fraction. All receptors derive from a man aged 18 to 29 in good health. Some clones in this sample may be carry-over from other donors' samples.

This sequence joins TRBV30 and TRBJ1-2, with D unclear. Germline values: CDR1 GTSNPN, CDR2 SVGIG (reference sequence). Deletions cut 8 bases from V and 0 bases from J, with 13 bases between. This CDR3 is built from 13 residues. CDR3 sequence (DNA): TGTGCCGGAACCCCGCGAGCTAACTATGGCTACACCTTC. Amino acid sequence: CAGTPRANYGYTF.

The rearrangement joins TRBV28 to TRBJ2-7, with no clear D. V was trimmed by 5 bases and J by 4 bases, leaving 12 bases between them. Germline CDR1 reads MDHEN; CDR2 reads SYDVKM. The CDR3 extends over 13 amino acids. Here the CDR3 DNA reads TGTGCCAGCAGTATCCGGACGTTATACGAGCAGTACTTC. It specifies CASSIRTLYEQYF.

This clone was detected once. CDR3 nucleotide sequence: TGTGCCAGCAGCAAGGACAGTTCCTACAATGAGCAGTTCTTC. Amino acid sequence: CASSKDSSYNEQFF. The V gene is TRBV7-3, the J gene TRBJ2-1; D may be TRBD1 (6 bases). Germline V lookup: CDR1 SGHTA, CDR2 FQGTGA. The CDR3 is 14 amino acids. Trimming stripped 5 bases from V and 1 base from J, with 9 bases between.

The chain uses TRBV10-3 and TRBJ2-7; the match to TRBD1 covers 10 bases. The CDR3 totals 13 residues. V dropped 9 bases and J dropped 3; count of bases not matched to a gene: 5. The germline CDR1 and CDR2 sequences are ENHRY and SYGVKD. CDR3 coding DNA: TGTGCCATAGGGACAGGGGAAGGCTACGAGCAGTACTTC. Its translation is CAIGTGEGYEQYF.

V and J are TRBV7-8 and TRBJ1-5; 10 nucleotides align to TRBD1. Germline V gives CDR1 SGHVS, CDR2 FQNEAQ. The CDR3 covers 21 residues. The V gene end was trimmed by 7 bases and the J gene end by 0 bases; junction bases not matched to a gene: 21. This CDR3 reads CASTPGGRPTGGHSSNQPQHF. The CDR3 region has the DNA TGTGCCAGCACCCCAGGGGGGAGGCCGACAGGGGGCCATAGTAGCAATCAGCCCCAGCATTTT.

This clone appeared once. CDR3 region: CASSLLGTTQETQYF. In DNA, the CDR3 is TGTGCCAGCAGTTTATTGGGGACTACACAAGAGACCCAGTACTTC. The chain couples TRBV27 to TRBJ2-5, with 7 bases lining up with TRBD2. The V and J ends lost 1 base and 2 bases, in that order; junction bases with no gene match: 4. The CDR3 spans 15 residues. Per the germline V gene, CDR1 is MNHEY and CDR2 is SMNVEV (reference sequence).

Regarding this clone: The same CDR3 arises from other DNA sequences in this sample as well. The chain links TRBV7-9 to TRBJ1-1; D remains unclear. From germline, CDR1 is SEHNR and CDR2 FQNEAQ (reference sequence). The CDR3 runs 13 residues. The V end was cut by 3 bases, the J end by 0 bases, with 5 bases between. CDR3 DNA sequence: TGTGCCAGCAGCTTGTCGTTGAACACTGAAGCTTTCTTT. Translated: CASSLSLNTEAFF.

The chain is built from TRBV2 and TRBJ2-7; TRBD1 matches 8 bases. The germline V gene encodes CDR1 SNHLY and CDR2 FYNNEI. The CDR3 consists of 12 residues. Unmatched junction bases numbered 4, after V lost 6 bases and J lost 6 bases. CDR3 sequence: CASRVTGGEQYF. Written as DNA, the CDR3 is TGTGCCAGCAGGGTAACAGGGGGCGAGCAGTACTTC.

This chain joins TRBV6-5 and TRBJ1-5, with D uncertain. Germline CDR1 is MNHEY and CDR2 is SVGAGI. The germline V and J ends were trimmed by 4 bases and 6 bases, with 13 bases remaining between them. The CDR3 length is 14 residues. CDR3 region: CASSSDPRGQPQHF. In DNA form, the CDR3 reads TGTGCCAGCAGTTCGGACCCCCGGGGTCAGCCCCAGCATTTT.

The chain employs TRBV7-7 and TRBJ2-2; D unresolved. V was trimmed by 2 bases and J by 6 bases, leaving 7 bases between them. In germline, CDR1 is SSHAT, CDR2 FNYEAQ (reference sequence). The CDR3 is made up of 13 amino acids. Here the CDR3 reads CASSLNSAGELFF. CDR3 in DNA: TGTGCCAGCAGCTTAAATTCGGCCGGGGAGCTGTTTTTT.

Regarding this clone: A read error may account for a junction end that differs from germline. The same CDR3 can be traced to other DNA sequences in this sample. V usage is TRBV27 and J usage is TRBJ1-2; D not resolved. The CDR3 consists of 14 residues. Germline V gene lookup returns CDR1 MNHEY and CDR2 SMNVEV (reference sequence). DNA of the CDR3: TGTGCCAGTAGTTATAGGGCCGGAAACTATGGCTACACCTTC. This encodes CASSYRAGNYGYTF.

This chain joins TRBV28 and TRBJ2-3, with D hard to call. This CDR3 contains 12 residues. Germline loops: CDR1 MDHEN, CDR2 SYDVKM. V gave up 9 bases and J gave up 4 bases, with 11 bases separating them. The CDR3 protein is CASGVRPDTQYF. CDR3 DNA: TGTGCCAGTGGGGTTCGGCCAGATACGCAGTATTTT.

This chain joins TRBV6-1 and TRBJ2-7, with 8 bases fitting TRBD1. V dropped 6 bases and J dropped 3; count of bases not matched to a gene: 7. The CDR3 extends over 14 amino acids. Germline V lookup: CDR1 MNHNS, CDR2 SASEGT. CDR3 sequence reads: CASSDRGIIYEQYF. The CDR3 coding sequence is TGTGCCAGCAGCGACAGGGGCATCATCTACGAGCAGTACTTC.

This clone was observed once. This chain uses TRBV5-4 with TRBJ2-1; 8 bases are a match to TRBD2. V trimming: 5 bases; J trimming: 0 bases; junction bases outside the gene matches: 4. The CDR3 has 15 residues. Germline CDR1 is SGHNT and CDR2 is YYREEE (reference sequence). The CDR3 is CASSTTSGSYNEQFF. The DNA of the CDR3 is TGTGCCAGCAGTACCACTAGCGGCTCCTACAATGAGCAGTTCTTC.

The rearrangement joins TRBV5-1 to TRBJ2-7; D ambiguous. CDR1 SGHRS and CDR2 YFSETQ come from the germline V gene. The CDR3 sequence is 14 residues long. The ends were cut back, 1 base at V and 7 bases at J, with 15 bases in the middle. CDR3 in DNA: TGCGCCAGCAGCTTGAGTACTCCCTCTGGGGAGCAGTACTTC. It specifies CASSLSTPSGEQYF.

The genes are TRBV7-2 and TRBJ2-5, with no clear D. Trimming stripped 7 bases from V and 1 base from J, with 4 bases between. Germline V lookup: CDR1 SGHTA, CDR2 FQGNSA. This CDR3 region has 11 residues. The CDR3 reads CASTGQETQYF. CDR3 nucleotide sequence: TGTGCCAGCACGGGCCAAGAGACCCAGTACTTC. The whole variable domain, filled in from reference TRBV7-2 and TRBJ2-5, reads GAGVSQSPSNKVTEKGKDVELRCDPISGHTALYWYRQSLGQGLEFLIYFQGNSAPDKSGLPSDRFSAERTGGSVSTLTIQRTQQEDSAVYLCASTGQETQYFGPGTRLLVL.

The chain combines TRBV28 with TRBJ2-7; D is perhaps TRBD1 or TRBD2 (5 bases each). Trimming removed 8 bases at V and 0 bases at J, with 14 bases between. The CDR3 sequence is 14 residues long. Germline assignment: CDR1 MDHEN and CDR2 SYDVKM. The CDR3: CASGASGNSYEQYF. CDR3 bases: TGTGCCAGCGGGGCGTCGGGAAACTCCTACGAGCAGTACTTC.

In its sample, this clone was seen once. The rearrangement joins TRBV4-1 to TRBJ2-5; D is tentatively TRBD1 or TRBD2 (5 bases each). Germline-derived CDR1 and CDR2 are MGHRA and YSYEKL. The V gene lost 3 bases and the J gene lost 5 bases, with 13 bases spanning the gap. The CDR3 consists of 14 residues. CDR3 protein: CASSQGDRRETQYF. The CDR3, as DNA: TGCGCCAGCAGCCAGGGGGACCGCAGGGAGACCCAGTACTTC.

V gene TRBV5-1 combines with J gene TRBJ1-2; D is unclear. The CDR3 spans 15 residues. The V end lost 1 base, the J end lost 2 bases, and 12 bases lay between the germline ends. Germline V gene data show CDR1 as SGHRS and CDR2 as YFSETQ. The CDR3 nucleotides read TGCGCCAGCAGCTTGTCATCCTCAGAAAACTATGGCTACACCTTC. Protein product: CASSLSSSENYGYTF.

On this clone itself: The sample has other DNA sequences that encode this CDR3 too. The chain carries TRBV2 and TRBJ2-2, with a tentative D call TRBD1 (6 bases). Per germline, CDR1 SNHLY and CDR2 FYNNEI. The CDR3 has 15 residues. The V end was cut by 2 bases, the J end by 5 bases, with 12 bases between. CDR3 in DNA: TGTGCCAGCAGTGAATCGGGCAGGGGAACCGGGGAGCTGTTTTTT. This encodes CASSESGRGTGELFF.

This clone has only one observation. The rearrangement uses TRBV5-1 and TRBJ2-5, with TRBD2 matching 12 bases. CDR3 size: 15 residues. The ends lost 4 bases at V and 5 bases at J; junction bases unmatched: 6. Germline V CDR1 and CDR2: SGHRS, YFSETQ. The CDR3, as DNA: TGCGCCAGCAGCCCGACTAGCGGGAGTTTGGAGACCCAGTACTTC. It specifies CASSPTSGSLETQYF. Looking up the rest from reference TRBV5-1 and TRBJ2-5 gives the full variable domain: KAGVTQTPRYLIKTRGQQVTLSCSPISGHRSVSWYQQTPGQGLQFLFEYFSETQRNKGNFPGRFSGRQFSNSRSEMNVSTLELGDSALYLCASSPTSGSLETQYFGPGTRLLVL.

This chain links TRBV4-1 with TRBJ2-1; 7 bases are a match to TRBD1. Germline CDR1 and CDR2: MGHRA and YSYEKL. The CDR3 totals 17 residues. Trimming cost V 3 bases and J 0 bases; bases outside gene matches: 8. CDR3 protein: CASSHGLDRDSYNEQFF. CDR3 nucleotide sequence: TGCGCCAGCAGCCATGGTCTCGACAGGGACTCCTACAATGAGCAGTTCTTC.

V and J are TRBV15 and TRBJ1-2, with D perhaps matching TRBD1 (5 bases). V shed 4 bases and J shed 4 bases, with 13 bases lying between them. The CDR3 totals 14 residues. Germline V CDR1 and CDR2: LNHNV, YYDKDF (reference sequence). CDR3 nucleotide sequence: TGTGCCACCAGCAACCGGGACGGGGTCTATGGCTACACCTTC. The encoded protein is CATSNRDGVYGYTF.

The chain joins TRBV4-1 to TRBJ2-6; 7 nucleotides align to TRBD2. The CDR3 is made up of 18 amino acids. Trimming at V came to 1 base and at J to 3 bases, leaving 9 bases not matched to a gene. In germline, CDR1 is MGHRA, CDR2 YSYEKL. CDR3 coding DNA: TGCGCCAGCAGCCAAGGAGTTTCGGGGGGATATGGGGCCAACGTCCTGACTTTC. Translating it yields CASSQGVSGGYGANVLTF.